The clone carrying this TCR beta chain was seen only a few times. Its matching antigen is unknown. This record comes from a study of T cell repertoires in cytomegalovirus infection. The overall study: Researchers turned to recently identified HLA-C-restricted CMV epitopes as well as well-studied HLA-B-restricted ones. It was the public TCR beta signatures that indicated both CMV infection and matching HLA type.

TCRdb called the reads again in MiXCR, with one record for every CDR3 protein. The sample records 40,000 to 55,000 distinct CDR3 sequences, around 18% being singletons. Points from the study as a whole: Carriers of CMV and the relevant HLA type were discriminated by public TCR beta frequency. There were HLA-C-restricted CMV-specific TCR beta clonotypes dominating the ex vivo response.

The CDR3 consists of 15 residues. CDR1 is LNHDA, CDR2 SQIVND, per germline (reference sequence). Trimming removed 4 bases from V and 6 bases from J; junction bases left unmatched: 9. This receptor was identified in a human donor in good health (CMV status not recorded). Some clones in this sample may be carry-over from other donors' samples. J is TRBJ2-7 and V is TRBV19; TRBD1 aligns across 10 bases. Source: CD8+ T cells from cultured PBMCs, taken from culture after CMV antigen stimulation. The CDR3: CASSKTGTGEAEQYF. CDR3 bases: TGTGCCAGTAGTAAAACCGGGACAGGGGAGGCCGAGCAGTACTTC.